The 4 T cell receptor beta chains below were found in one sample sequenced in a study of T cells in women clearing cervical HPV infection. Measured with immunoSEQ multiplex PCR; TCRdb has only the in-frame clones, and not every one. The table lists approximately 13,000 clones. Sequences were obtained from blood buffy coat. All receptors derive from a woman between 18 and 69 years old with a cervical HPV16 infection that either progressed to CIN3+ or cleared (not recorded which).

Comment on this clone: The read falls 3 residues short of the CDR3 end, and the missing part is taken from the germline J gene. The chain is built from TRBV6-2 or TRBV6-3 and TRBJ2-7; tentative D call: TRBD1 (5 bases). V lost 4 bases to trimming and J lost 1 base, with 8 bases between them. Germline loops: CDR1 MNHEY, CDR2 SVGEGT. The CDR3 contains 13 residues. The sequenced CDR3 bases are TGTGCCAGCAGTTTGACAGATTCCTACGAG. Amino acid sequence: CASSLTDSYE. The whole CDR3 sequence reads CASSLTDSYEQYF.

On this clone: The DNA ends 3 residues before the CDR3 does, and the rest of the CDR3 is filled in from the germline J gene. This sequence joins TRBV20-1 and TRBJ2-4; perhaps D is TRBD1 or TRBD2 (5 bases each). CDR1 is DFQATT, CDR2 SNEGSKA, per germline (reference sequence). The CDR3 loop spans 14 amino acids. Partial CDR3 DNA: TGCAGTGCTAGTTCCAGGGAGACTGTACATGGT. Translating it yields CSASSRETVHG. The full CDR3 protein is CSASSRETVHGQYF.

Comments on this clone: The read is 3 residues too short to cover the CDR3 end, so that end is filled in from the germline J gene. The genes are TRBV13 and TRBJ2-7; 9 nucleotides match TRBD2. V was clipped by 5 bases and J by 0 bases; unmatched bases: 5. The length of the CDR3 is 15 residues. Germline CDR1 and CDR2: PRHDT and FYEKMQ (reference sequence). The sequenced part of the CDR3 DNA is TGTGCCAGCAGCATTGGACTAGCGTCCTCCTACGAG. Its protein is CASSIGLASSYE. The whole CDR3 sequence reads CASSIGLASSYEQYF.

As concerns this clone: The missing CDR3 end, 3 residues past where the read stops, is filled in from the germline J gene. The chain carries TRBV2 and TRBJ2-2; a weak D match, TRBD2 (5 bases). The CDR3 has 14 residues. CDR1 SNHLY and CDR2 FYNNEI come from the germline V gene. V lost 4 bases, J lost 5 bases, and 11 bases lay in between. The part of the CDR3 DNA that was read is TGTGCCAGCAGTGCCTTTAGAGGGACCGGGGAG. It encodes CASSAFRGTGE. The entire CDR3 protein is CASSAFRGTGELFF.